These 5 T cell receptor beta chains came from one sample sequenced in a study of cytomegalovirus exposure and HLA in healthy donors. 13 Jbeta primers and 60 Vbeta primers were used for the PCR. Assay: immunoSEQ multiplex PCR; the TCRdb copy retains only in-frame clones and omits some. The sample carries roughly 150,000 clones, roughly 75% recorded once. The sequencing input was PBMCs. The receptor source for this set is a man aged 18 to 30 in good health and CMV-seropositive.

The chain couples TRBV5-1 to TRBJ2-7; TRBD2 aligns across 14 bases. CDR1 is SGHRS, CDR2 YFSETQ, per germline. Trimming removed 7 bases from V and 7 bases from J; junction bases left unmatched: 16. The CDR3 covers 17 residues. CDR3 DNA sequence: TGCGCCAGCGCCACCCAGACTAGCGGGAGGGGCTTTAGAGAGCAGTACTTC. Residues: CASATQTSGRGFREQYF.

CDR3 sequence: CASSLEFGTLLQETQYF. Written as DNA, the CDR3 is TGTGCCAGCAGCTTAGAGTTCGGGACTCTTCTACAAGAGACCCAGTACTTC. This chain joins TRBV7-6 and TRBJ2-5; D possibly corresponds to TRBD2 (6 bases). V was cut by 1 base and J by 2 bases, with 17 bases left in between. This CDR3 has 17 residues. Germline CDR1 is SGHVS and CDR2 is FNYEAQ.

The V gene is TRBV5-1, the J gene TRBJ2-5, with D unclear. CDR1 is SGHRS, CDR2 YFSETQ, per germline. CDR3 length: 14 amino acids. The V end lost 0 bases, the J end lost 0 bases, and 6 bases lay between the germline ends. The CDR3 spells CASSLGQNQETQYF. Written as DNA, the CDR3 is TGCGCCAGCAGCTTGGGGCAGAACCAAGAGACCCAGTACTTC.

A note on this clone: At one end the junction does not follow the germline gene, possibly because of a read error. The chain joins TRBV7-9 to TRBJ2-1; D not resolved. The germline V gene has CDR1 SEHNR and CDR2 FQNEAQ (reference sequence). This CDR3 has 12 amino acids. The CDR3 DNA sequence: TGTTCCAGCAGCTTAGATGGCCGTGAGCAGTTCTTC. The encoded protein is CSSSLDGREQFF. The full variable domain, in which reference TRBV7-9 and TRBJ2-1 provide the parts outside the CDR3, is DTGVSQNPRHKITKRGQNVTFRCDPISEHNRLYWYRQTLGQGPEFLTYFQNEAQLEKSRLLSDRFSAERPKGSFSTLEIQRTEQGDSAMYLCSSSLDGREQFFGPGTRLTVL.

V is TRBV15 and J is TRBJ2-1, with 8 positions matching TRBD2. With V trimmed by 0 bases and J by 4 bases, 2 bases remained unmatched. Germline CDR1 LNHNV, CDR2 YYDKDF (reference sequence). The CDR3 has 15 residues. The CDR3 loop is CATSRDRGRYNEQFF. The CDR3, as DNA: TGTGCCACCAGCAGAGATCGCGGGAGGTACAATGAGCAGTTCTTC.